This T cell receptor (beta chain) stems from a study of blood T cell repertoires in COVID-19. CDR3 length equals 15 residues. Trimming left V 5 bases short and J 0 bases short, with 13 bases between. CDR1 and CDR2 from the germline V gene are LGHNA and YSLEER. In the authors' methods: The authors estimated nucleated cell counts from reference gene primer amplification. This table comes from immunoSEQ multiplex PCR, and its TCRdb copy is limited to in-frame clones, with some not included. V, J and clone size reflect that table, while D and trimming were determined from the DNA. Counted here are 55,000 to 70,000 clones, more than 90% occurring once; the ten biggest clones make up roughly 5.2%.

This sequence was found in a human donor in a cohort sampled during active COVID-19. The specimen sequenced was peripheral blood. The V and J genes are TRBV4-3 and TRBJ1-1; D ambiguous. This CDR3 reads CASSTRSGVNTEAFF. CDR3 sequence (DNA): TGCGCCAGCAGCACCAGGTCGGGAGTGAACACTGAAGCTTTCTTT.